These 17 T cell receptor beta chains share one sample of origin, sequenced in a study of blood T cell repertoires in COVID-19 (dated by TCRdb to between 2020 and 2021). Receptor amplification or capture employed the immunoSEQ multiplex PCR assay. TCRdb mirrors the immuneACCESS table, restricted to in-frame sequences. Some clones are absent from its copies; in checked studies, under half trace to an unresolved V gene, and the reason for the others is unknown. This sample gives about 490,000 clones in total; approximately 83% of them show up just once. Roughly 3.2% of the sample rests with the top ten. What was sequenced was peripheral blood. The receptors were sampled from a human donor in a cohort sampled during active COVID-19.

This chain's CDR3 is CASSEPGSNTIYF. The CDR3 DNA follows: TGTGCCAGCAGCGAGCCGGGGAGCAACACCATATATTTT. V and J are TRBV6-5 and TRBJ1-3; D is undetermined. CDR1 is MNHEY, CDR2 SVGAGI, per germline. The V gene lost 6 bases and the J gene lost 7 bases, with 13 bases spanning the gap. The CDR3 is 13 residues long.

The chain joins TRBV29-1 to TRBJ2-4, with a weak D call TRBD1 (8 bases). This CDR3 has 13 residues. V was cut by 7 bases and J by 7 bases, with 17 bases left in between. The V gene's germline CDR1 is SQVTM and CDR2 ANQGSEA. CDR3 sequence (DNA): TGCAGCGCTGTGACAGGGGAGGGGAACATTCAGTACTTC. Encoded protein: CSAVTGEGNIQYF.

The J gene is TRBJ1-4, the V gene TRBV7-2; D is uncertain. There are 13 residues in the CDR3. Germline lookup yields CDR1 SGHTA and CDR2 FQGNSA. The V end lost 3 bases, the J end lost 4 bases, and 6 bases lay between the germline ends. DNA of the CDR3: TGTGCCAGCAGCTTGAGGAGTAATGAAAAACTGTTTTTT. The encoded protein is CASSLRSNEKLFF.

This clone was counted only a few times. The chain's CDR3 is CASSRPTGQGPEAFF. Here the CDR3 DNA reads TGTGCCAGTAGTCGGCCTACTGGACAGGGCCCTGAAGCTTTCTTT. This rearrangement joins TRBV19 to TRBJ1-1; 8 bases are shared with TRBD1. The junction had 11 bases not matched to a gene; V was cut back by 5 bases and J by 6 bases. CDR1 and CDR2 (germline): LNHDA, SQIVND (reference sequence). The CDR3 totals 15 residues.

The J gene is TRBJ2-5, the V gene TRBV7-2, with 8 bases fitting TRBD1. Per the germline V gene, CDR1 is SGHTA and CDR2 is FQGNSA. The CDR3 spans 16 residues. Losses at the gene ends were 1 base for V and 1 base for J; bases not matched to a gene: 5. CDR3 in amino acids: CASSLGETGGQETQYF. The CDR3 DNA sequence: TGTGCCAGCAGCTTAGGGGAAACAGGGGGCCAAGAGACCCAGTACTTC.

This clone was picked up a small number of times. The J gene is TRBJ1-2, the V gene TRBV4-2; D not resolved. Germline CDR1 and CDR2: LGHNA and YNFKEQ. This CDR3 is 16 amino acids long. V shed 1 base and J shed 5 bases, with 17 bases lying between them. DNA of the CDR3: TGTGCCAGCAGCCAAGCCGGCAGCCTGGACTCGTATGGCTACACCTTC. Its protein is CASSQAGSLDSYGYTF.

The chain couples TRBV19 to TRBJ1-1; no clear D gene. Germline V CDR1 and CDR2: LNHDA, SQIVND (reference sequence). This CDR3 has 13 amino acids. V lost 4 bases, J lost 5 bases, and 11 bases lay in between. CDR3 residues: CASSRIGVTEAFF. DNA for the CDR3: TGTGCCAGTAGTAGGATAGGAGTTACTGAAGCTTTCTTT.

The chain has TRBV20-1 and TRBJ1-2; the D gene is possibly TRBD1 (6 bases). The V and J ends lost 6 bases and 8 bases respectively, with 13 bases between them. Germline V gives CDR1 DFQATT, CDR2 SNEGSKA (reference sequence). This CDR3 contains 11 residues. The CDR3 sequence: CSANRQEGYTF. The CDR3, as DNA: TGCAGTGCGAATCGACAGGAAGGCTACACCTTC.

Concerning this clone: Other DNA sequences in this sample translate to the same CDR3. The V call is TRBV29-1, the J call TRBJ1-1, with D hard to call. In germline, CDR1 is SQVTM, CDR2 ANQGSEA. This CDR3 is built from 11 residues. Between the trimmed V and J ends, which lost 3 bases and 1 base, there was a span of 3 bases. CDR3 sequence reads: CSVDRNTEAFF. CDR3 nucleotide sequence: TGCAGCGTTGACCGGAACACTGAAGCTTTCTTT.

This clone appeared a single time. The chain carries TRBV19 and TRBJ2-7; the D gene is possibly TRBD2 (6 bases). Trimming stripped 5 bases from V and 0 bases from J, with 11 bases between. Germline CDR1 LNHDA, CDR2 SQIVND (reference sequence). The CDR3 is 14 residues long. CDR3 region: CASSYGTVSYEQYF. The CDR3 nucleotides are TGTGCCAGTAGTTATGGGACTGTCTCCTACGAGCAGTACTTC.

This clone occurred once. This chain joins TRBV19 and TRBJ2-5; D might be TRBD1 (5 bases). V lost 5 bases, J lost 3 bases, and 22 bases lay in between. Germline CDR1 reads LNHDA; CDR2 reads SQIVND (reference sequence). The CDR3 is 17 amino acids. The CDR3 protein is CASSSSSWASREETQYF. The CDR3 nucleotides read TGTGCCAGTAGTTCGTCGAGTTGGGCCAGCAGGGAAGAGACCCAGTACTTC.

This chain links TRBV10-2 with TRBJ2-7; 9 nucleotides agree with TRBD1. CDR1 and CDR2 from the germline V gene are WSHSY and SAAADI. CDR3 length: 15 residues. V gave up 6 bases and J gave up 5 bases; unmatched junction bases: 11. CDR3 loop: CASRPGQGKNNEQYF. CDR3 sequence (DNA): TGCGCCAGCAGACCGGGACAGGGTAAGAACAACGAGCAGTACTTC.

The genes are TRBV5-5 and TRBJ1-1; TRBD1 matches 7 bases. This CDR3 comprises 14 residues. J was trimmed by 6 bases and V by 0 bases; bases with no gene match: 5. CDR1 is SGHKS, CDR2 YYEKEE, per germline (reference sequence). The CDR3 nucleotides are TGTGCCAGCAGCTTGGTTAGGGGGCAGGCTGAAGCTTTCTTT. Its translation is CASSLVRGQAEAFF.

This rearrangement joins TRBV7-2 to TRBJ2-1; 9 bases line up with TRBD2. Germline CDR1 SGHTA, CDR2 FQGNSA. CDR3 size: 18 residues. Trimming took 5 bases from V and 10 from J; bases not matched to a gene: 21. CDR3 region: CASSPQIAGTSHAYEQFF. CDR3 DNA: TGTGCCAGCAGCCCCCAGATCGCCGGGACTAGCCACGCCTACGAGCAGTTCTTC. The full variable domain, rest sourced from reference TRBV7-2 and TRBJ2-1, is GAGVSQSPSNKVTEKGKDVELRCDPISGHTALYWYRQSLGQGLEFLIYFQGNSAPDKSGLPSDRFSAERTGGSVSTLTIQRTQQEDSAVYLCASSPQIAGTSHAYEQFFGPGTRLTVL.

V and J are TRBV5-5 and TRBJ1-5; D unresolved. CDR1 and CDR2 (germline): SGHKS, YYEKEE (reference sequence). V was trimmed by 2 bases and J by 0 bases, leaving 9 bases between them. The CDR3 sequence is 15 residues long. CDR3 sequence (DNA): TGTGCCAGCAGCTTTGGGCCTAATAGCAATCAGCCCCAGCATTTT. Translating gives CASSFGPNSNQPQHF.

This clone was observed a handful of times. V and J are TRBV6-1 and TRBJ2-1; 7 nucleotides match TRBD2. J gave up 2 bases and V 4 bases, and 11 bases lay outside the gene matches. Germline V gene data show CDR1 as MNHNS and CDR2 as SASEGT. The CDR3 consists of 17 residues. Here the CDR3 reads CASSALFTSATYNEQFF. The CDR3 DNA follows: TGTGCCAGCAGTGCCTTATTTACTAGCGCCACCTACAATGAGCAGTTCTTC.

The chain carries TRBV5-1 and TRBJ2-1, with D possibly TRBD1 on 5 matching bases. Germline loops: CDR1 SGHRS, CDR2 YFSETQ. Trimming took 4 bases from V and 4 from J, leaving 15 bases between them. This CDR3 is built from 15 residues. The CDR3 DNA sequence: TGCGCCAGCAGCACCCTTGGGGCTGAATACAATGAGCAGTTCTTC. It specifies CASSTLGAEYNEQFF.